These 20 T cell receptor beta chains share one sample of origin, sequenced in a study of beta chain features in type 1 diabetes. The authors reverse transcribed all of the isolated RNA, so sequencing captured expressed TCRB transcripts. Assay: immunoSEQ multiplex PCR; the TCRdb copy retains only in-frame clones and omits some. The profile shows 130,000 to 150,000 clones, under 11% of them singletons. The sequenced sample consisted of naive CD4+ T cells from blood. These receptors were taken from a man aged 18 to 30 in good health.

This clone was counted a few times. This chain uses TRBV27 with TRBJ1-6; D gene ambiguous. Germline values: CDR1 MNHEY, CDR2 SMNVEV (reference sequence). This CDR3 has 14 amino acids. Trimming shortened V by 7 bases and J by 8 bases, and 15 bases separated the two germline ends. The CDR3 coding sequence is TGTGCCAGCACGCGCGGCGACGGATATTCACCCCTCCACTTT. Translated, it gives CASTRGDGYSPLHF.

In its sample, this clone was seen a few times. The chain has TRBV5-1 and TRBJ2-5, with TRBD2 matching 8 bases. This CDR3 contains 15 residues. After removal of 7 bases from V and 0 bases from J, the junction contained 8 bases not matched to a gene. Germline V gives CDR1 SGHRS, CDR2 YFSETQ. CDR3 residues: CASSLVAGNQETQYF. The CDR3 nucleotides are TGCGCCAGCTCGTTGGTAGCGGGAAACCAAGAGACCCAGTACTTC.

The CDR3 is CASSEAGANYNEQFF. Written as DNA, the CDR3 is TGTGCCAGCAGTGAAGCGGGGGCCAATTACAATGAGCAGTTCTTC. The gene calls are TRBV2 and TRBJ2-1, with a tentative D call TRBD1 (6 bases). V was clipped by 0 bases and J by 4 bases, with 10 bases between them. This CDR3 is built from 15 residues. Germline lookup yields CDR1 SNHLY and CDR2 FYNNEI.

This chain joins TRBV6-5 and TRBJ2-2; D possibly corresponds to TRBD2 (6 bases). Looked up from germline, CDR1 is MNHEY and CDR2 is SVGAGI. The CDR3 covers 14 residues. Deletions cut 2 bases from V and 5 bases from J, with 9 bases between. The CDR3 DNA reads as TGTGCCAGCAGTTACCAGGAGGGAACCGGGGAGCTGTTTTTT. Amino acid sequence: CASSYQEGTGELFF.

Comments on this clone: Sequence at one end of the junction differs from germline and may be a read error. This chain joins TRBV4-1 and TRBJ2-1, with D hard to call. CDR3 length: 12 residues. Germline values: CDR1 MGHRA, CDR2 YSYEKL. The CDR3 is CASSQPWAEQFF. The CDR3 DNA reads as TGTGCCAGCAGCCAACCTTGGGCAGAGCAGTTCTTC.

This chain links TRBV6-5 with TRBJ2-3; 7 bases map to TRBD2. The CDR3 length is 15 residues. Germline lookup yields CDR1 MNHEY and CDR2 SVGAGI. Losses at the gene ends were 6 bases for V and 6 bases for J; bases not matched to a gene: 12. The CDR3 is CASSRSGVPPDTQYF. In nucleotides, the CDR3 is TGTGCCAGCAGCAGGAGCGGGGTACCCCCCGATACGCAGTATTTT.

The chain links TRBV4-3 to TRBJ2-1; D is undetermined. The CDR3 is 17 residues long. Trimming cost V 2 bases and J 0 bases, with 14 bases left between them. Germline values: CDR1 LGHNA, CDR2 YSLEER. The CDR3 coding sequence is TGCGCCAGCAGCCAAAAACCATCGGCAGGCTCCTACAATGAGCAGTTCTTC. Translation gives CASSQKPSAGSYNEQFF.

This clone was observed a few times. The chain is built from TRBV6-5 and TRBJ1-3; D gene unclear. V dropped 4 bases and J dropped 8 bases, with 9 bases sitting between them. The germline V gene has CDR1 MNHEY and CDR2 SVGAGI. The CDR3 contains 12 residues. CDR3 sequence: CASSSRGDTIYF. The CDR3 bases are TGTGCCAGCAGTTCGCGGGGAGACACCATATATTTT.

This clone was seen repeatedly, ten times or more. The CDR3 DNA reads TGCGCCAGCAGCTTGGGGTCCGGTTCCGACATTCAGTACTTC. Translating gives CASSLGSGSDIQYF. This chain uses TRBV5-1 with TRBJ2-4; the D is unclear. The CDR3 runs to 14 residues. V dropped 0 bases and J dropped 8 bases, with 12 bases sitting between them. The V gene's germline CDR1 is SGHRS and CDR2 YFSETQ.

This clone was seen ten or more times. The V call is TRBV7-3, the J call TRBJ2-2, with TRBD1 matching over 10 bases. The germline V gene encodes CDR1 SGHTA and CDR2 FQGTGA. The CDR3 has 16 amino acids. J gave up 5 bases and V 2 bases, and 5 bases lay outside the gene matches. CDR3 residues: CASSLSRQGATGELFF. DNA of the CDR3: TGTGCCAGCAGCTTATCCCGACAGGGGGCGACCGGGGAGCTGTTTTTT.

The genes are TRBV7-2 and TRBJ1-4; 7 bases align to TRBD1. This CDR3 is built from 14 residues. Germline assignment: CDR1 SGHTA and CDR2 FQGNSA. Losses at the gene ends were 1 base for V and 8 bases for J; bases not matched to a gene: 4. CDR3 bases: TGTGCCAGCAGCTTAGATAGGGGGCGCGAAAAACTGTTTTTT. Amino acid sequence: CASSLDRGREKLFF.

The rearrangement uses TRBV19 and TRBJ2-7, with D tentatively TRBD1 (6 bases). The CDR3 has 14 amino acids. Germline assignment: CDR1 LNHDA and CDR2 SQIVND (reference sequence). The V and J ends lost 6 bases and 1 base respectively, with 13 bases between them. The CDR3 DNA is TGTGCCAGTAGCCCAACAAGGGGGTCCTACGAGCAGTACTTC. As protein: CASSPTRGSYEQYF.

This clone was observed a few times. The CDR3 spells CASSASPGGRQDTQYF. CDR3 bases: TGTGCCAGCAGCGCATCCCCGGGGGGCCGACAGGATACGCAGTATTTT. This chain links TRBV9 with TRBJ2-3; TRBD2 might be the D (7 bases). This CDR3 has 16 amino acids. The V gene lost 3 bases and the J gene lost 6 bases, with 20 bases spanning the gap. CDR1 SGDLS and CDR2 YYNGEE come from the germline V gene.

There are many counts of this clone. This sequence joins TRBV5-4 and TRBJ2-3; D is unresolved. This CDR3 comprises 13 residues. Germline V CDR1 and CDR2: SGHNT, YYREEE (reference sequence). Trimming pared 4 bases from V and 1 base from J, leaving 7 bases between. DNA of the CDR3: TGTGCCAGCAGCATTTCAGGCACAGATACGCAGTATTTT. As protein: CASSISGTDTQYF.

This clone was seen more than once but under ten times. This chain connects TRBV27 to TRBJ1-4, with D possibly matching TRBD1 (6 bases). The CDR3 length is 13 residues. The germline V gene encodes CDR1 MNHEY and CDR2 SMNVEV (reference sequence). V was shortened by 6 bases and J by 12 bases, with 17 bases between the two germline ends. The CDR3 loop reads CASSLGQSFQLFF. The CDR3 bases are TGTGCCAGCAGCCTCGGACAGTCCTTTCAACTGTTTTTT.

This clone has only a few counts. This chain joins TRBV15 and TRBJ2-2; D is undetermined. The CDR3 contains 14 residues. The V end was cut by 8 bases, the J end by 6 bases, with 16 bases between. Per germline, CDR1 LNHNV and CDR2 YYDKDF (reference sequence). The CDR3 bases are TGTGCCACCGGAAGGAGCGCGGCTGCCGGGGAGCTGTTTTTT. Translation gives CATGRSAAAGELFF.

This clone has a handful of counts. This chain links TRBV5-1 with TRBJ1-5; 9 bases are shared with TRBD1. The CDR3 covers 16 residues. The germline CDR1 and CDR2 sequences are SGHRS and YFSETQ. J gave up 3 bases and V 0 bases, and 4 bases lay outside the gene matches. The CDR3 coding sequence is TGCGCCAGCAGCTTGGGAAGACAGGGGGACAATCAGCCCCAGCATTTT. Translation: CASSLGRQGDNQPQHF.

This chain joins TRBV19 and TRBJ2-2; 8 positions agree with TRBD1. Germline V gene lookup returns CDR1 LNHDA and CDR2 SQIVND (reference sequence). V lost 10 bases and J lost 0; bases outside the gene matches: 4. The CDR3 is 14 amino acids. The CDR3 sequence: CATSGGSNTGELFF. CDR3 coding DNA: TGTGCCACCTCAGGGGGCTCGAACACCGGGGAGCTGTTTTTT.

The V call is TRBV4-2, the J call TRBJ2-5; 8 bases match TRBD1. The CDR3 sequence is 14 residues long. The V segment lost 4 bases and the J segment 3 bases; nucleotides outside the gene matches: 4. Looked up from germline, CDR1 is LGHNA and CDR2 is YNFKEQ. The CDR3 is CASSLQTGEETQYF. The CDR3 coding sequence is TGTGCCAGCAGCCTACAGACAGGGGAAGAGACCCAGTACTTC.

Only a few counts were recorded for this clone. In DNA, the CDR3 is TGCGCCAGCAGCACCGCCACCACAGGGAGCGGCTACACCTTC. This gives the protein CASSTATTGSGYTF. The genes are TRBV5-1 and TRBJ1-2; D perhaps matches TRBD1 (6 bases). Germline V gene data show CDR1 as SGHRS and CDR2 as YFSETQ. With 4 bases removed from V and 8 bases from J, the gap between germline ends came to 18 bases. CDR3 size: 14 residues. The whole variable domain, filled in from reference TRBV5-1 and TRBJ1-2, reads KAGVTQTPRYLIKTRGQQVTLSCSPISGHRSVSWYQQTPGQGLQFLFEYFSETQRNKGNFPGRFSGRQFSNSRSEMNVSTLELGDSALYLCASSTATTGSGYTFGSGTRLTVV.